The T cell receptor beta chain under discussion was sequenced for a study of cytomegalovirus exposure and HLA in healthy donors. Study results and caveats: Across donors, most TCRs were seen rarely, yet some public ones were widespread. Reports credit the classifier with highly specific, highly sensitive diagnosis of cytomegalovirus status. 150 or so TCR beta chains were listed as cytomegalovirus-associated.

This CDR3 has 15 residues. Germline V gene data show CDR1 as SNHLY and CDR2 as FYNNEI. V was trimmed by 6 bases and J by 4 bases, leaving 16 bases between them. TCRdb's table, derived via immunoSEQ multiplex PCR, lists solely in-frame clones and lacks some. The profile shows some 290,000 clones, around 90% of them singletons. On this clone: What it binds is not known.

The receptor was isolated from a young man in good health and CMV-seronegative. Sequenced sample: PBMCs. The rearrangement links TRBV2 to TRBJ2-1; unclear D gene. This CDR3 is CASRGTVAAYNEQFF. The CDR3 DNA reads TGTGCCAGCAGAGGAACCGTGGCGGCTTACAATGAGCAGTTCTTC.